Shown below are 32 T cell receptor beta chains from a single sample sequenced in a study of T cell repertoires in cytomegalovirus infection. The antigens of these receptors remain unknown. MiXCR was run by TCRdb on the reads, yielding one entry per CDR3 protein. The sample records approximately 1,000,000 distinct CDR3 sequences, approximately 32% being singletons. Source: cultured CD8+ T cells from PBMCs, taken from culture after CMV antigen stimulation. These receptors came from a human donor in good health (CMV status not recorded). Some clones in this sample may be carry-over from other donors' samples.

This clonotype was detected many times. V gene TRBV6-1 combines with J gene TRBJ2-7; no definite D call. Germline assignment: CDR1 MNHNS and CDR2 SASEGT. The V end lost 3 bases, the J end lost 0 bases, and 6 bases lay between the germline ends. The CDR3 is 13 amino acids. The CDR3 coding sequence is TGTGCCAGCAGTGACAGGCCCTCCTACGAGCAGTACTTC. It yields the protein CASSDRPSYEQYF.

This clonotype showed up just a few times. The rearrangement joins TRBV27 to TRBJ1-5; D is unresolved. The V end lost 0 bases, the J end lost 6 bases, and 9 bases lay between the germline ends. Per the germline V gene, CDR1 is MNHEY and CDR2 is SMNVEV (reference sequence). The CDR3 extends over 14 amino acids. The CDR3 spells CASSLSQMTQPQHF. The DNA for the CDR3 is TGTGCCAGCAGTTTATCCCAAATGACTCAGCCCCAGCATTTT.

J is TRBJ1-1 and V is TRBV27; D is undetermined. The CDR3 length is 14 residues. V shed 6 bases and J shed 1 base, with 12 bases lying between them. Looked up from germline, CDR1 is MNHEY and CDR2 is SMNVEV (reference sequence). The CDR3 protein is CASSLGLQNTEAFF. DNA of the CDR3: TGTGCCAGCAGCCTAGGGTTGCAGAACACTGAAGCTTTCTTT.

This clonotype was seen only a few times. The V call is TRBV6-5, the J call TRBJ2-3; TRBD2 aligns across 7 bases. V trimming: 0 bases; J trimming: 2 bases; junction bases outside the gene matches: 5. The CDR3 loop spans 16 amino acids. Germline values: CDR1 MNHEY, CDR2 SVGAGI. CDR3 coding DNA: TGTGCCAGCAGTTACTCGAGCGGGGCCCCCACAGATACGCAGTATTTT. Translated, it gives CASSYSSGAPTDTQYF.

The rearrangement uses TRBV6-6 and TRBJ2-7, with D maybe TRBD2 (6 bases). This CDR3 region has 13 residues. V was clipped by 8 bases and J by 3 bases, with 14 bases between them. Germline V CDR1 and CDR2: MNHNY, SVGAGI (reference sequence). The DNA of the CDR3 is TGTGCCAGCCAGGGAGGCAGTTTCTACGAGCAGTACGTC. It codes for CASQGGSFYEQYV.

The genes are TRBV6-1 and TRBJ2-2, with D unresolved. The germline CDR1 and CDR2 sequences are MNHNS and SASEGT. The CDR3 consists of 12 residues. Trimming left V 3 bases short and J 6 bases short, with 5 bases between. CDR3 in DNA: TGTGCCAGCAGTGAGATGGCCGGGGAGCTGTTTTTT. It is translated as CASSEMAGELFF.

The V call is TRBV7-3, the J call TRBJ2-1, with a possible D match to TRBD1 (5 bases). Germline V gene lookup returns CDR1 SGHTA and CDR2 FQGTGA. The CDR3 length is 15 residues. Trimming took 5 bases from V and 4 from J, leaving 15 bases between them. The CDR3 here is CASSPAIGVYNEQFF. DNA for the CDR3: TGTGCCAGCAGCCCGGCGATAGGGGTTTACAATGAGCAGTTCTTC.

This clonotype occurred a few times. The chain uses TRBV27 and TRBJ2-3; D might be TRBD1 or TRBD2, each matching 5 bases. Trimming cost V 5 bases and J 4 bases, with 10 bases left between them. This CDR3 comprises 13 residues. In germline, CDR1 is MNHEY, CDR2 SMNVEV (reference sequence). The CDR3 region is CASSPGTSDTQYF. Here the CDR3 DNA reads TGTGCCAGCAGTCCTGGGACCTCAGATACGCAGTATTTT.

This clonotype was observed a few times. The V gene is TRBV15, the J gene TRBJ1-5; 8 bases map to TRBD1. V was clipped by 0 bases and J by 3 bases; unmatched bases: 10. CDR1 is LNHNV and CDR2 is YYDKDF in the germline V gene (reference sequence). This CDR3 has 18 residues. Written as DNA, the CDR3 is TGTGCCACCAGCAGAGATTGGCGGCAGGGGGCGAACAATCAGCCCCAGCATTTT. Residues: CATSRDWRQGANNQPQHF.

This clonotype showed up just a few times. This chain links TRBV12-3 or TRBV12-4 with TRBJ2-5; D is perhaps TRBD1 (7 bases). CDR3 length equals 16 residues. The V gene lost 4 bases and the J gene lost 0 bases, with 15 bases spanning the gap. CDR3 residues: CASSSRQGLYQETQYF. CDR3 sequence (DNA): TGTGCCAGCAGTTCAAGACAGGGACTGTACCAAGAGACCCAGTACTTC.

The rearrangement joins TRBV5-5 to TRBJ2-2; the D call may be TRBD1 or TRBD2 (5 bases each). Trimming removed 1 base at V and 0 bases at J, with 13 bases between. Germline V gives CDR1 SGHKS, CDR2 YYEKEE (reference sequence). This CDR3 has 17 residues. The chain's CDR3 is CASSLRGGSSNTGELFF. Written as DNA, the CDR3 is TGTGCCAGCAGCTTGCGTGGGGGATCCTCGAACACCGGGGAGCTGTTTTTT.

The CDR3 sequence: CASSSGGQGAYEQYF. The CDR3 bases are TGTGCCAGCAGTTCTGGGGGACAGGGTGCCTACGAGCAGTACTTC. The chain uses TRBV7-9 and TRBJ2-7; TRBD1 agrees at 9 bases. Looked up from germline, CDR1 is SEHNR and CDR2 is FQNEAQ (reference sequence). With 6 bases clipped from V and 2 bases from J, the junction kept 8 bases outside the gene matches. The CDR3 length is 15 residues.

The rearrangement uses TRBV20-1 and TRBJ1-2, with a tentative D call TRBD1 (6 bases). The V gene's germline CDR1 is DFQATT and CDR2 SNEGSKA (reference sequence). V dropped 1 base and J dropped 0 bases, with 15 bases sitting between them. The CDR3 runs to 16 residues. CDR3 region: CSARATRQAANYGYTF. DNA for the CDR3: TGCAGTGCTAGAGCCACCCGACAGGCAGCTAACTATGGCTACACCTTC.

The V call is TRBV6-5, the J call TRBJ2-6, with unresolved D. The V end was cut by 8 bases, the J end by 2 bases, with 13 bases between. The CDR3 runs 15 residues. Germline V lookup: CDR1 MNHEY, CDR2 SVGAGI. The CDR3 loop is CASSRAGPGANVLTF. CDR3 in DNA: TGTGCCAGCTCCCGTGCCGGCCCTGGGGCCAACGTCCTGACTTTC.

A word on this clonotype: A single base separates this from a much larger clone, so it may be a read error. The V gene is TRBV6-1, the J gene TRBJ2-5; D uncertain. Trimming removed 1 base at V and 4 bases at J, with 13 bases between. Germline V gives CDR1 MNHNS, CDR2 SASEGT. The CDR3 length is 15 residues. CDR3 sequence (DNA): TGTGCCAGCAGTGAAGATTTAATGGGCGGAGAGACCCAGTACTTC. Protein product: CASSEDLMGGETQYF.

This sequence joins TRBV5-6 and TRBJ2-3; TRBD2 is a possible D gene (6 bases). The CDR3 totals 16 residues. V lost 0 bases, J lost 1 base, and 12 bases lay in between. CDR1 SGHDT and CDR2 YYEEEE come from the germline V gene. The DNA of the CDR3 is TGTGCCAGCAGCTTGGTAGGCGGGGTACGCACAGATACGCAGTATTTT. Protein sequence: CASSLVGGVRTDTQYF.

The V gene is TRBV6-6, the J gene TRBJ2-1; the match to TRBD2 covers 7 bases. Germline lookup yields CDR1 MNHNY and CDR2 SVGAGI (reference sequence). The CDR3 length is 15 residues. With V trimmed by 4 bases and J by 3 bases, 6 bases remained unmatched. As DNA, the CDR3 is TGTGCCAGCAGTTTACAGCCGGGAGGCTACAATGAGCAGTTCTTC. This codes for CASSLQPGGYNEQFF.

This clonotype came up a few times. The chain combines TRBV6-2 or TRBV6-3 with TRBJ1-2; TRBD1 aligns across 7 bases. Germline CDR1 MNHEY, CDR2 SVGEGT. The CDR3 is 15 residues long. The ends lost 0 bases at V and 4 bases at J; junction bases unmatched: 5. The CDR3 DNA follows: TGTGCCAGCAGTTACTCCCACCGGGACAGCTATGGCTACACCTTC. Encoded protein: CASSYSHRDSYGYTF.

This clonotype was observed a few times. The gene calls are TRBV28 and TRBJ2-5; D ambiguous. This CDR3 is built from 14 residues. Germline V CDR1 and CDR2: MDHEN, SYDVKM. Trimming took 5 bases from V and 5 from J, leaving 15 bases between them. The CDR3: CASSPGTHLETQYF. CDR3 nucleotide sequence: TGTGCCAGCAGTCCGGGCACGCATTTGGAGACCCAGTACTTC. The full variable domain, its missing parts supplied by reference TRBV28 and TRBJ2-5, is DVKVTQSSRYLVKRTGEKVFLECVQDMDHENMFWYRQDPGLGLRLIYFSYDVKMKEKGDIPEGYSVSREKKERFSLILESASTNQTSMYLCASSPGTHLETQYFGPGTRLLVL.

The J gene is TRBJ2-1, the V gene TRBV5-4; D may be TRBD2 (7 bases). Germline assignment: CDR1 SGHNT and CDR2 YYREEE (reference sequence). This CDR3 has 15 amino acids. Deletions cut 6 bases from V and 4 bases from J, with 17 bases between. The CDR3 here is CASTPGLGGYNEQFF. CDR3 DNA: TGTGCCAGCACCCCTGGACTAGGGGGTTACAATGAGCAGTTCTTC.

Details on this clonotype: A much larger clone is a single base away; this may be a read error. The chain combines TRBV7-9 with TRBJ1-3; TRBD1 agrees at 7 bases. This CDR3 spans 16 amino acids. Germline loops: CDR1 SEHNR, CDR2 FQNEAQ (reference sequence). The V gene end was trimmed by 5 bases and the J gene end by 3 bases; junction bases not matched to a gene: 10. This CDR3 reads CASSIPGQSFGNTIYF. The CDR3 DNA is TGTGCCAGCAGCATCCCGGGACAGTCCTTTGGAAACACCATATATTTT.

This clonotype was observed a handful of times. The genes are TRBV6-5 and TRBJ2-2; D is unresolved. The germline V and J ends were trimmed by 0 bases and 3 bases, with 8 bases remaining between them. CDR1 and CDR2 from the germline V gene are MNHEY and SVGAGI. CDR3 length: 15 amino acids. CDR3 residues: CASSYSDHYTGELFF. The CDR3 coding sequence is TGTGCCAGCAGTTACTCAGATCACTACACCGGGGAGCTGTTTTTT.

This clonotype was observed a handful of times. The V gene is TRBV4-2, the J gene TRBJ2-2; 15 bases line up with TRBD2. J lost 6 bases, V lost 4 bases, and 3 bases had no gene match. The germline gives CDR1 LGHNA, CDR2 YNFKEQ. The CDR3 is made up of 16 amino acids. The CDR3 protein is CASSPWTSGGAGELFF. The CDR3 coding sequence is TGTGCCAGCAGCCCCTGGACTAGCGGGGGGGCCGGGGAGCTGTTTTTT.

The CDR3 sequence: CASSVHDTPTLEQFF. The CDR3 DNA reads as TGTGCCAGCAGCGTCCACGACACACCGACTCTTGAGCAGTTCTTC. V is TRBV9 and J is TRBJ2-1; no firm D call. CDR1 and CDR2 from the germline V gene are SGDLS and YYNGEE. Trimming removed 2 bases from V and 9 bases from J, with 18 bases in between. CDR3 length equals 15 residues.

The chain couples TRBV20-1 to TRBJ2-3; possibly TRBD2 for D (5 bases). The germline CDR1 and CDR2 sequences are DFQATT and SNEGSKA (reference sequence). V shed 5 bases and J shed 5 bases, with 14 bases lying between them. The CDR3 spans 13 residues. CDR3 DNA sequence: TGCAGTGCTTACCCGGGAACAGTAGATACGCAGTATTTT. This translates into CSAYPGTVDTQYF.

This clonotype was observed at least ten times. The CDR3 here is CASSEPGQENTGELFF. DNA for the CDR3: TGTGCCAGCAGCGAACCGGGACAGGAGAACACCGGGGAGCTGTTTTTT. V gene TRBV7-8 combines with J gene TRBJ2-2, with 8 bases identical to TRBD1. V dropped 5 bases and J dropped 1; count of bases not matched to a gene: 6. CDR3 size: 16 residues. Per germline, CDR1 SGHVS and CDR2 FQNEAQ.

V usage is TRBV19 and J usage is TRBJ1-5; D ambiguous. Between the trimmed V and J ends, which lost 7 bases and 1 base, there was a span of 17 bases. Per germline, CDR1 LNHDA and CDR2 SQIVND (reference sequence). The CDR3 totals 16 residues. Here the CDR3 DNA reads TGTGCCAGTACCCCATACACAGTGTACAGCAATCAGCCCCAGCATTTT. It is translated as CASTPYTVYSNQPQHF.

This clonotype was observed many times. The rearrangement uses TRBV7-6 and TRBJ2-3, with 8 bases fitting TRBD2. Per germline, CDR1 SGHVS and CDR2 FNYEAQ. V lost 5 bases, J lost 4 bases, and 5 bases stayed unmatched. The CDR3 sequence is 14 residues long. CDR3 sequence reads: CASSPGLGADTQYF. CDR3 bases: TGTGCCAGCAGCCCGGGACTAGGCGCAGATACGCAGTATTTT.

This clonotype was seen only a few times. The rearrangement uses TRBV10-3 and TRBJ1-1; no clear D. Trimming shortened V by 0 bases and J by 0 bases, and 8 bases separated the two germline ends. In germline, CDR1 is ENHRY, CDR2 SYGVKD. This CDR3 region has 15 residues. The CDR3 loop is CAISESVGLNTEAFF. CDR3 coding DNA: TGTGCCATCAGTGAGTCGGTCGGATTGAACACTGAAGCTTTCTTT.

This clonotype came up a few times. This chain connects TRBV7-6 to TRBJ1-1, with 10 nucleotides matching TRBD1. CDR1 and CDR2 (germline): SGHVS, FNYEAQ. V was pared by 5 bases and J by 0 bases, with 9 bases of the junction left unmatched. The CDR3 extends over 17 amino acids. Here the CDR3 reads CASSMGQGSELNTEAFF. CDR3 nucleotides: TGTGCCAGCAGCATGGGACAGGGGTCGGAGTTGAACACTGAAGCTTTCTTT.

The chain has TRBV3-1 and TRBJ1-1, with 8 bases aligning to TRBD1. CDR3 length: 16 amino acids. Germline lookup yields CDR1 LGHDT and CDR2 YNNKEL (reference sequence). With 0 bases clipped from V and 0 bases from J, the junction kept 3 bases outside the gene matches. CDR3 nucleotides: TGTGCCAGCAGCCAAGATGGGGGACAGGTGAACACTGAAGCTTTCTTT. Protein product: CASSQDGGQVNTEAFF.

This chain links TRBV29-1 with TRBJ2-1; D might be TRBD1 (7 bases). CDR1 and CDR2 (germline): SQVTM, ANQGSEA. The CDR3 extends over 16 amino acids. V lost 3 bases and J lost 3, with 18 bases in between. Written as DNA, the CDR3 is TGCAGCGTTGAGGGCCTAGGAGGGGGCCACTACAATGAGCAGTTCTTC. Amino acids: CSVEGLGGGHYNEQFF.